The entry that follows covers one TCR beta chain sequence. There is no known antigen for this receptor. It has no much larger one-base neighbor in the sample; base qualities were not kept. Enrollment in ICON was initiated in April 2016, and the last patient was enrolled in 2018. Fresh tumor and matched uninvolved tissue for in-depth immune analyses, including TCR sequencing, were collected from a subcohort of about 77 patients. No cell sorting was done, and TCR sequencing was instead run on DNA isolated from bulk tissue. The sample comes from a study of tumor-infiltrating lymphocytes in localized non-small cell lung cancer (dated by TCRdb to the early 2020s). Regarding the complete study: Several histologies were represented in the cohort, which also included both smokers and never-smokers as well as patients whose samples were collected after neoadjuvant chemotherapy. Each patient provided resected tumor tissue plus uninvolved lung tissue from the same patient, with the uninvolved lung tissue described as non-adjacent to the tumor. The same patients underwent several integrated assays, with TCR sequencing performed together with flow cytometry, multiplex immunofluorescence, RNA-seq, exome sequencing and proteomics. In total, the ICON cohort consisted of approximately 160 surgical patients with localized non-small cell lung cancer who had their tumors resected. A total of some 50 patients were included in the paired tumor versus uninvolved lung comparison of immunoSEQ T-cell fraction. Beyond this particular receptor, the publication reports: Because different pieces of the same tissue were used for different assays, technical variation could not be separated from intratumor heterogeneity. Because assay coverage varied across patients depending on available tissue quantity, TCR sequencing was performed for only a subset of the cohort. Consistent with immunofluorescence CD3 counts, TCRbeta sequencing supported greater T cell infiltration in tumors than in uninvolved lung tissue. The TCR-derived T-cell fraction showed no difference between the flow cytometry-defined immunotypes IM1 (good prognosis) and IM2 (poor prognosis).

The cysteine opens and the phenylalanine closes a CDR3 of 15 amino acids. Only the CDR3 DNA is retained, 45 bases long and in frame from the first base. V is cut back by 5 bases and J by 5 bases, with 5 bases in the junction unmatched. For CDR1 and CDR2, the germline V gene lists SGHTA and FQGTGA. The immunoSEQ assay used for TCR sequencing gave the T-cell fraction in both tumor and uninvolved lung tissue. In the authors' own workflow: In the survival analysis, patients were divided into a high T-cell fraction group (upper tertile) and a low T-cell fraction group (lower two tertiles), and the two groups were compared using a log-rank test. A signed-rank test was used to test paired tumor versus uninvolved lung differences in T-cell fraction. The source is immuneACCESS, and TCRdb retained only in-frame sequences with V and J called. Part of the clones is not carried over; for the studies checked, unresolved V genes explain less than half of this, and the remainder is unexplained. The V and J calls and clone size were taken over from that table, and D and trimming were inferred from the DNA. Here the sample has 15,000 to 20,000 clones; over 75% occur a single time. The ten largest account for 10% of the sample.

The source material was uninvolved lung tissue not adjacent to the tumor. The sequence came from a human donor with non-small cell lung cancer. Recombination linked TRBV7-3 to TRBJ2-1; TRBD2 matches 11 bases in the middle. The DNA sequence follows: TGTGCCAGCAGCCTCGGGACTAGCGGTAACAATGAGCAGTTCTTC. Translated, this is CASSLGTSGNNEQFF.